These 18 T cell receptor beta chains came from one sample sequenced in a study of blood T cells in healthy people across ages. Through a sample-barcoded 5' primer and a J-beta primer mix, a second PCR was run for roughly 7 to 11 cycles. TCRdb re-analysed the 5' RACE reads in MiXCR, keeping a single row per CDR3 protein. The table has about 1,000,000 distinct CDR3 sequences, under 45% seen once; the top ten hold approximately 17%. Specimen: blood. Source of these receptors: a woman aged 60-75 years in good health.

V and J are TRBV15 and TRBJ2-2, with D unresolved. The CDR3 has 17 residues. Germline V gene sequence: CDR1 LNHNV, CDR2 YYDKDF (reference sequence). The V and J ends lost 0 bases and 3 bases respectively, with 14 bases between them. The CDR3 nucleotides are TGTGCCACCAGCAGAGATGTCAGGCCAAGCCACACCGGGGAGCTGTTTTTT. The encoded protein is CATSRDVRPSHTGELFF.

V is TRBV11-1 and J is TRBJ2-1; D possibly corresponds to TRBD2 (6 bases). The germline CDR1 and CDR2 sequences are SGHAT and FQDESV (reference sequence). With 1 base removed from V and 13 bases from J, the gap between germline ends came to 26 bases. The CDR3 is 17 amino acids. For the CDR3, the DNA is TGTGCCAGCAGCTTAGACCTCAGGGACTCGCTTAGGAGTGATCAGTTCTTC. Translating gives CASSLDLRDSLRSDQFF.

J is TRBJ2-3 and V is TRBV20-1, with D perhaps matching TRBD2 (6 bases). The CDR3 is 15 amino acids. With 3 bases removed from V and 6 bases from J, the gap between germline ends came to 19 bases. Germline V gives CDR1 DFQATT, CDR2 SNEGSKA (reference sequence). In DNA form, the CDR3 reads TGCAGTGCTAGCCCAATCCAGCGACGGGGGGATACGCAGTATTTT. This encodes CSASPIQRRGDTQYF.

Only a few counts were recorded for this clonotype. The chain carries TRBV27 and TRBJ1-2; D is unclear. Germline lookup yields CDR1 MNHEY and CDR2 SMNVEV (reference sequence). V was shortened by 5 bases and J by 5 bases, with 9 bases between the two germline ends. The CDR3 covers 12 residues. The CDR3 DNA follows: TGTGCCAGCAGTGCCGGGAAGTATGGCTACACCTTC. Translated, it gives CASSAGKYGYTF.

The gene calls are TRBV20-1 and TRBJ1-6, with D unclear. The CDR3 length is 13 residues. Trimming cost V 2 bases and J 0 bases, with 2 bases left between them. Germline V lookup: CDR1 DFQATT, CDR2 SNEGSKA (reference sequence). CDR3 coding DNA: TGCAGTGCTAGAAACTCCTATAATTCACCCCTCCACTTT. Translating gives CSARNSYNSPLHF.

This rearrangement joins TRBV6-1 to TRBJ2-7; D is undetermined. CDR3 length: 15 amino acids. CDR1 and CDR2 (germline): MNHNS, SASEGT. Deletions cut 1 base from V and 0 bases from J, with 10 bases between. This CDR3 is CASSEVLDSSYEQYF. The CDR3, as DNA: TGTGCCAGCAGTGAAGTATTGGATTCCTCCTACGAGCAGTACTTC.

Here the CDR3 reads CAWGTSGSRPFF. CDR3 nucleotide sequence: TGTGCCTGGGGGACTAGCGGGAGTAGGCCGTTCTTC. This rearrangement joins TRBV30 to TRBJ2-1; 14 bases match TRBD2. CDR1 and CDR2 from the germline V gene are GTSNPN and SVGIG (reference sequence). The CDR3 loop spans 12 amino acids. V gave up 5 bases and J gave up 15 bases; unmatched junction bases: 6.

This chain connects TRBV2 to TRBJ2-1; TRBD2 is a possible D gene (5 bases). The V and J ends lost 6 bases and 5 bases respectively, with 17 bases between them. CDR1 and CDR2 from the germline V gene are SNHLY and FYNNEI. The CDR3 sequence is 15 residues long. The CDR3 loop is CASSASLALDNEQFF. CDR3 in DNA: TGTGCCAGCAGCGCCAGTCTAGCCCTAGACAATGAGCAGTTCTTC.

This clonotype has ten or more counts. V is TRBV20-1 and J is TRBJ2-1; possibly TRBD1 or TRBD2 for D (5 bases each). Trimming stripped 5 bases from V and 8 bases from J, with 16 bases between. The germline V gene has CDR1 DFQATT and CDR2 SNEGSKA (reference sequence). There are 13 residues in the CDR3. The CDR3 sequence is CSALRDPTDEQFF. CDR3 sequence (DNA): TGCAGTGCTCTCCGGGACCCCACGGATGAGCAGTTCTTC.

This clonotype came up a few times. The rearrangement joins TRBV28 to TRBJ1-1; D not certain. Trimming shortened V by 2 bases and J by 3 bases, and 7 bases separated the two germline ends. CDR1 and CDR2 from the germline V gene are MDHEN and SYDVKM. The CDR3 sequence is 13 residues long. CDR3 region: CASSLRLHTEAFF. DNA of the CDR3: TGTGCCAGCAGTTTAAGACTCCACACTGAAGCTTTCTTT. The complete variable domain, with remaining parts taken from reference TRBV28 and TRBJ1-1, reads DVKVTQSSRYLVKRTGEKVFLECVQDMDHENMFWYRQDPGLGLRLIYFSYDVKMKEKGDIPEGYSVSREKKERFSLILESASTNQTSMYLCASSLRLHTEAFFGQGTRLTVV.

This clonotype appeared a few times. CDR3 loop: CSARDVSGTYEQYF. In nucleotides, the CDR3 is TGCAGTGCTAGAGATGTATCCGGGACCTACGAGCAGTACTTC. The J gene is TRBJ2-7, the V gene TRBV20-1, with D possibly TRBD2 on 5 matching bases. V lost 0 bases and J lost 2, with 11 bases in between. From germline, CDR1 is DFQATT and CDR2 SNEGSKA (reference sequence). The CDR3 contains 14 residues.

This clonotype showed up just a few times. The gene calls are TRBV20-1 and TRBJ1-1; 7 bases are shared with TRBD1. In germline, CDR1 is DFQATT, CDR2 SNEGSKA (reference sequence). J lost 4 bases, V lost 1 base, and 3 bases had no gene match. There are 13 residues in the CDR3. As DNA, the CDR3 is TGCAGTGCTAGAGCCTACAGGGGCACTGAAGCTTTCTTT. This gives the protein CSARAYRGTEAFF.

The CDR3 sequence is CASSPRVGNYEQFF. The CDR3 DNA reads TGTGCCAGCAGCCCCCGGGTAGGGAACTATGAGCAGTTCTTC. The chain carries TRBV3-1 and TRBJ2-1; D gene ambiguous. The V gene lost 4 bases and the J gene lost 8 bases, with 15 bases spanning the gap. Germline CDR1 and CDR2: LGHDT and YNNKEL (reference sequence). The CDR3 has 14 amino acids.

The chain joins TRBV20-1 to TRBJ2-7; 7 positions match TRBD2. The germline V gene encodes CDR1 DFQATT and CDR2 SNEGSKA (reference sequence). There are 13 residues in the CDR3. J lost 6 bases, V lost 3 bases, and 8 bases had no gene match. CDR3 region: CSARTSRSPEQYF. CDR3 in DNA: TGCAGTGCTAGGACTAGCCGCTCCCCCGAGCAGTACTTC.

The DNA for the CDR3 is TGCAGCGCCGAAAAGCGGGGCTTCCAAGAGACCCAGTACTTC. Translation: CSAEKRGFQETQYF. The gene calls are TRBV20-1 and TRBJ2-5; 7 nucleotides agree with TRBD2. The germline V gene encodes CDR1 DFQATT and CDR2 SNEGSKA (reference sequence). This CDR3 is built from 14 residues.

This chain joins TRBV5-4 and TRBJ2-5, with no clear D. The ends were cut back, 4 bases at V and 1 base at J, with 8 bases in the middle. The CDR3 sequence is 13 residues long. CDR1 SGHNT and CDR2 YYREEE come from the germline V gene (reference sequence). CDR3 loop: CASSRESQETQYF. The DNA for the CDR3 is TGTGCCAGCAGCCGAGAGTCCCAAGAGACCCAGTACTTC.

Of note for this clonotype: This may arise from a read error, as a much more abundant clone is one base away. CDR3 nucleotides: TGCAGTGCAAACCCCCGACAGGGGGCAGATACGCAGCATTTT. It yields the protein CSANPRQGADTQHF. This chain connects TRBV20-1 to TRBJ2-3; 10 nucleotides align to TRBD1. The J call is doubtful: the DNA matches TRBJ1-5 better. Germline V gene sequence: CDR1 DFQATT, CDR2 SNEGSKA (reference sequence). The CDR3 sequence is 14 residues long.

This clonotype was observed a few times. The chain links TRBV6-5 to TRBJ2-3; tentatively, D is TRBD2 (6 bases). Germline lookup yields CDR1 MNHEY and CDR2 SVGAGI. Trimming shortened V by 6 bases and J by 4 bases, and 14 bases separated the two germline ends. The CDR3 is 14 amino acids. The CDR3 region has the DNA TGTGCCAGCAGGAGGGACTTTAGCGCAGATACGCAGTATTTT. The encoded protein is CASRRDFSADTQYF.